This T cell receptor beta chain was retrieved from a study of lymphopenia after photon versus proton radiotherapy (dated by TCRdb to about 2019). For the study in its entirety: The study compared the immunological effects of photon versus proton radiation therapy in patients with gastrointestinal tumors who developed high-grade lymphopenia. The roughly 18 patients in the cohort had gastrointestinal tumors, were treated with either photon or proton therapy, and subsequently developed lymphopenia. The goal of the study was to characterize the differences between the two radiation modalities in how they affect the immune system.

Trimming takes 11 bases from V and 0 bases from J, and the germline ends sit 8 bases apart. The CDR3 has 12 amino acids, counting the end cysteine and phenylalanine. Of the read, only the CDR3 DNA is kept; its 36 bases are in frame from base 1. CDR1 and CDR2, looked up from the germline V gene (reference sequence), are MNHEY and SMNVEV. Worth noting for this clone: The antigen this receptor binds is unknown. Base qualities were left out, and no much larger clone turns up one base away.

The library came from the immunoSEQ multiplex PCR assay. Alongside multiparametric flow cytometry, deep sequencing of rearranged TCR beta loci was used to profile the T cell repertoires. Not all clones reach the TCRdb copy of this immuneACCESS table, which keeps in-frame sequences only. Checked studies attribute under half of the gap to unresolved V genes and leave the rest unexplained. Here the sample has roughly 67,000 clones; approximately 91% occur a single time. About 3% of the sample lies in the top ten. Results and caveats for the whole study, not just this receptor: The survival association was assessed only in patients who died, and better survival with proton therapy was presented by the authors as a possibility rather than a demonstrated result. During treatment, patients who received proton therapy stayed relatively stable, whereas patients who received photon therapy lost naive T cells and TCR diversity and gained effector/memory populations. After the lymphocyte count nadir, repertoires from photon-treated patients showed oligoclonal expansion, particularly of CD8+ Temra cells, and this expansion drove the decline in diversity. Across the cohort, a larger post-nadir drop in TCR diversity was inversely correlated with overall survival time among patients who died.

This sequence originates from a woman in her sixties or seventies with pancreatic cancer. Rearrangement joined TRBV27 to TRBJ1-5; a tentative D call is TRBD1 (5 bases match). The sequences come from peripheral blood, collected from a patient treated with photon-based radiotherapy. The nucleotides read TGTGCCCGAGGGGATAGCAATCAGCCCCAGCATTTT. It is translated as CARGDSNQPQHF.